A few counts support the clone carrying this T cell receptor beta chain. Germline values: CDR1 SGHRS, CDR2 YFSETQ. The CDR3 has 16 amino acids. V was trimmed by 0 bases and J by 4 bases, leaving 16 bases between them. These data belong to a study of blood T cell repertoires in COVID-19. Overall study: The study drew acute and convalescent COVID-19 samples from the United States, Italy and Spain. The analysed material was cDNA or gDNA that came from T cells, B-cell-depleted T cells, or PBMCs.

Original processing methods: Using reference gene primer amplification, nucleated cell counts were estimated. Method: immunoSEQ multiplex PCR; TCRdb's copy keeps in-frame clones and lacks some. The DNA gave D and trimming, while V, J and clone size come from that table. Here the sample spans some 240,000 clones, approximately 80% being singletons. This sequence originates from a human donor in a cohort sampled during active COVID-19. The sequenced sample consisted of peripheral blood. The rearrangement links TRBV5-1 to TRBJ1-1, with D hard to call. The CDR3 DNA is TGCGCCAGCAGCTTGGGTTGGACTAGAGAACTCACTGAAGCTTTCTTT. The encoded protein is CASSLGWTRELTEAFF.